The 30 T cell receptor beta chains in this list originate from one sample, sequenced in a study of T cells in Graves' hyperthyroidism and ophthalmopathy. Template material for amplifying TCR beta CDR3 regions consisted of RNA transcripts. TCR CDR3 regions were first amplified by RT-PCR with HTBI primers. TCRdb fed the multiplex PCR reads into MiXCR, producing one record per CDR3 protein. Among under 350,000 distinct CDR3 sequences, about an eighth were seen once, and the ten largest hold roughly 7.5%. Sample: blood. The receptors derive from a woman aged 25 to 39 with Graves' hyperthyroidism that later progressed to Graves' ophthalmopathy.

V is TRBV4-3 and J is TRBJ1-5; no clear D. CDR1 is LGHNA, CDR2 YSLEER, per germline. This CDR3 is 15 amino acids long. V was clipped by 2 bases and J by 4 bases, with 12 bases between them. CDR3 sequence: CASSQYYLANQPQHF. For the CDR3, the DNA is TGCGCCAGCAGCCAATACTATTTAGCAAATCAGCCCCAGCATTTT.

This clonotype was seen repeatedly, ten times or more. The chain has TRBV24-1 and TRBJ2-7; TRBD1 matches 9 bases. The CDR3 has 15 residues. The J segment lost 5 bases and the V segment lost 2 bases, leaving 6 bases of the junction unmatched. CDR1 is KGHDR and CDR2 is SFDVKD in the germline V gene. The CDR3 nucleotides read TGTGCCACCAGTGATTCCGGGACAGGGAGGGACGAGCAGTACTTC. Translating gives CATSDSGTGRDEQYF.

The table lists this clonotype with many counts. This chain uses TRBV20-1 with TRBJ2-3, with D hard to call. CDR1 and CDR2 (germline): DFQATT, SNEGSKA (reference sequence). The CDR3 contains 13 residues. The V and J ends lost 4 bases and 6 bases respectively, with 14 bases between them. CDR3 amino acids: CSAKLGYRDTQYF. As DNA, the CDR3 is TGCAGTGCTAAACTCGGGTACCGGGATACGCAGTATTTT.

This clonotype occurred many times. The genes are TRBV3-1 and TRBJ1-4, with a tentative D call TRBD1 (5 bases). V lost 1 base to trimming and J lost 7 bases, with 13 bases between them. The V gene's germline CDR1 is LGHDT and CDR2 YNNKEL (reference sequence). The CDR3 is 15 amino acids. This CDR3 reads CASSQVYGAGEKLFF. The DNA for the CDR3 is TGTGCCAGCAGCCAAGTTTACGGGGCCGGTGAAAAACTGTTTTTT.

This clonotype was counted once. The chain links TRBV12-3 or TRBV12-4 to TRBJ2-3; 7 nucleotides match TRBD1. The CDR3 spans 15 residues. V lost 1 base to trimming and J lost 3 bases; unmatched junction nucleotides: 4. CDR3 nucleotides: TGTGCCAGCAGTTTAGGAGGGGGCGCGACAGATACGCAGTATTTT. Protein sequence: CASSLGGGATDTQYF.

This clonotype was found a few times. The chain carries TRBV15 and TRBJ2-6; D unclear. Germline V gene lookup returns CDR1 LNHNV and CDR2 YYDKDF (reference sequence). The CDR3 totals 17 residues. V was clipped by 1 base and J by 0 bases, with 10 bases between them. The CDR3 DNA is TGTGCCACCAGCAGAGGTCCGGAAGGCTCTGGGGCCAACGTCCTGACTTTC. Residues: CATSRGPEGSGANVLTF.

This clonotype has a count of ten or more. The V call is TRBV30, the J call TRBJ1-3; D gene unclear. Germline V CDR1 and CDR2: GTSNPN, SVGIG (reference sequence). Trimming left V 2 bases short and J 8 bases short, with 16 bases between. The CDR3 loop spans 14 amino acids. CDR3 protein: CAWSNPGIVDTIYF. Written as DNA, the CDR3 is TGTGCCTGGAGTAACCCGGGGATCGTGGACACCATATATTTT.

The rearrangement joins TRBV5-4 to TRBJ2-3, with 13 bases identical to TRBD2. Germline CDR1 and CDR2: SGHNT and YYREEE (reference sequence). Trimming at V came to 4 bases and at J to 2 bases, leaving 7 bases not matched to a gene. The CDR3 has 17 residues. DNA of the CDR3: TGTGCCAGCAGCGGGGACGGGACTAGCGGGGCCACAGATACGCAGTATTTT. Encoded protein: CASSGDGTSGATDTQYF.

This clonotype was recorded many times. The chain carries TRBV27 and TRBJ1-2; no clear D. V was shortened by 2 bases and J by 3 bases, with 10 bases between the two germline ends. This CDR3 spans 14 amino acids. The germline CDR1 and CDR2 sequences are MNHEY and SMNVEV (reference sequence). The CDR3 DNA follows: TGTGCCAGCAGTTTAAGGAGGGCGCACTATGGCTACACCTTC. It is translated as CASSLRRAHYGYTF.

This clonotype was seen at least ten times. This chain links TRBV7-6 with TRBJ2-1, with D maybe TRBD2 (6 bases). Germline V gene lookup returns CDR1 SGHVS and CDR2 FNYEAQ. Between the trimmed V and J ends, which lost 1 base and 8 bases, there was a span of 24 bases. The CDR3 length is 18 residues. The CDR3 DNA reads TGTGCCAGCAGCTTAGTTGCCGGGAGCTCGAGGTTAGACGATGAGCAGTTCTTC. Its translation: CASSLVAGSSRLDDEQFF.

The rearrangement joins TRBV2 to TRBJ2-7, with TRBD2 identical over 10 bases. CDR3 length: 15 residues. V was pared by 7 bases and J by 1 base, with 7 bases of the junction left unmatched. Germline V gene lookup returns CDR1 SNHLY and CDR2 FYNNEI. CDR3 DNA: TGTGCCAGCACGCGAGCTAGCGGGGGATCCTACGAGCAGTACTTC. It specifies CASTRASGGSYEQYF. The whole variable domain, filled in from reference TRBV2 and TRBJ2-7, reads EPEVTQTPSHQVTQMGQEVILRCVPISNHLYFYWYRQILGQKVEFLVSFYNNEISEKSEIFDDQFSVERPDGSNFTLKIRSTKLEDSAMYFCASTRASGGSYEQYFGPGTRLTVT.

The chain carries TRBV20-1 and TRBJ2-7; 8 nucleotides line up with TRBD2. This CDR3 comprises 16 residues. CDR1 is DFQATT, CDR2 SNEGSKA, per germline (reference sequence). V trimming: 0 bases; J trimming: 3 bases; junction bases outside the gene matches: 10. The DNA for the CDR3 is TGCAGTGCTAGAGATCGGGGGGGCGAGGGTGGCTACGAGCAGTACTTC. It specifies CSARDRGGEGGYEQYF.

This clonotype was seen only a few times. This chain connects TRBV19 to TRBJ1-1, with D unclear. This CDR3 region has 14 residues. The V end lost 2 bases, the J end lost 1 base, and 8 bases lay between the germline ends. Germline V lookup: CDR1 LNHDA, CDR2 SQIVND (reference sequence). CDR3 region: CASSIKAGNTEAFF. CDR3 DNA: TGTGCCAGTAGTATAAAGGCGGGGAACACTGAAGCTTTCTTT.

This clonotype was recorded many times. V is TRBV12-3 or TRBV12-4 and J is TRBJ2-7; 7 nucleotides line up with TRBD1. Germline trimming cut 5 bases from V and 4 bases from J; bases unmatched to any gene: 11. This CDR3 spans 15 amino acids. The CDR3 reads CASSLTTGTAYEQYF. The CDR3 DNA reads TGTGCCAGCAGTCTTACCACCGGGACAGCATACGAGCAGTACTTC.

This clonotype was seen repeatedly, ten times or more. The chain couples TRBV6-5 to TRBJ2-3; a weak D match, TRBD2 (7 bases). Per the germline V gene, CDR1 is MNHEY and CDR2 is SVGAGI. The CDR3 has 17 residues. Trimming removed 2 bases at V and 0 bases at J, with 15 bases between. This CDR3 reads CASSYAGRGASTDTQYF. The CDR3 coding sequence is TGTGCCAGCAGTTACGCTGGGAGGGGGGCTAGCACAGATACGCAGTATTTT.

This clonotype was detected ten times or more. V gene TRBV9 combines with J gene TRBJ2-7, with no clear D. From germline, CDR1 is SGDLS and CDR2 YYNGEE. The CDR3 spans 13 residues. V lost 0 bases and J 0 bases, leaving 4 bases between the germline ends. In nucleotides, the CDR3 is TGTGCCAGCAGCGTAGAATCCTCCTACGAGCAGTACTTC. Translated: CASSVESSYEQYF.

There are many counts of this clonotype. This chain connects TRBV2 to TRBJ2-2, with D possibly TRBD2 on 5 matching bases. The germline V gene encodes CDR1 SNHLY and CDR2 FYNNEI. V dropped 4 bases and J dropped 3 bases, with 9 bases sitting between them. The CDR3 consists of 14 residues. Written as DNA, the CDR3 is TGTGCCAGCAGTGCGGGGAGTTACACCGGGGAGCTGTTTTTT. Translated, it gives CASSAGSYTGELFF. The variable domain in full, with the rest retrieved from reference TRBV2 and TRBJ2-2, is EPEVTQTPSHQVTQMGQEVILRCVPISNHLYFYWYRQILGQKVEFLVSFYNNEISEKSEIFDDQFSVERPDGSNFTLKIRSTKLEDSAMYFCASSAGSYTGELFFGEGSRLTVL.

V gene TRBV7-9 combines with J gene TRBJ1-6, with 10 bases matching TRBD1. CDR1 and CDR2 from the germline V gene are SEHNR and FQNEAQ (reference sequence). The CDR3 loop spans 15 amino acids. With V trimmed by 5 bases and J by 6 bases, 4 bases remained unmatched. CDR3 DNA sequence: TGTGCCAGCAGCGCACGGACAGGGGGTAATTCACCCCTCCACTTT. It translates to CASSARTGGNSPLHF.

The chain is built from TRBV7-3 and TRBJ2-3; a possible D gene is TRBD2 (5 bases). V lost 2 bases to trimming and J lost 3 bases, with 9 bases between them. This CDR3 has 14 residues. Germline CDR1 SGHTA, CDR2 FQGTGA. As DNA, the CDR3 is TGTGCCAGCAGCTTACGGCTAGCTACAGATACGCAGTATTTT. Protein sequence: CASSLRLATDTQYF.

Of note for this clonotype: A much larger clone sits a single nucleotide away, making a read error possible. The CDR3 reads CASTWGGGYERYF. DNA for the CDR3: TGTGCCAGCACCTGGGGGGGTGGCTACGAGCGGTACTTC. V is TRBV7-2 and J is TRBJ2-7, with 7 positions matching TRBD2. CDR1 SGHTA and CDR2 FQGNSA come from the germline V gene. There are 13 residues in the CDR3.

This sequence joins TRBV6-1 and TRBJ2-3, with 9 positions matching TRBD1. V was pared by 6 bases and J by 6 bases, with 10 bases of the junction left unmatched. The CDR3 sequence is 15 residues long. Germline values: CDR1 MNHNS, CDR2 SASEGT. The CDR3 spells CASSKTGTGWDTQYF. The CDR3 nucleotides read TGTGCCAGCAGCAAAACCGGGACAGGGTGGGATACGCAGTATTTT.

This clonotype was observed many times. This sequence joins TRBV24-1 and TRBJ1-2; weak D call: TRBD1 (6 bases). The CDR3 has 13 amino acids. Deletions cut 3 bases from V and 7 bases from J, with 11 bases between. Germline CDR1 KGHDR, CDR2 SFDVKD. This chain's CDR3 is CATSDRGTSGYTF. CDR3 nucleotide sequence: TGTGCCACCAGTGATAGGGGGACGAGTGGCTACACCTTC.

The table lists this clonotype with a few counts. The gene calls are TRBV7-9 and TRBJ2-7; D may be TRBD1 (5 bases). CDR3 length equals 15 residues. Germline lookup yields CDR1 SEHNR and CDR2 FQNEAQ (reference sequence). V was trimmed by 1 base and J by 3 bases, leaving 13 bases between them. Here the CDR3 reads CASSLGAGQGYEQYF. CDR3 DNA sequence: TGTGCCAGCAGCTTAGGGGCAGGGCAAGGCTACGAGCAGTACTTC.

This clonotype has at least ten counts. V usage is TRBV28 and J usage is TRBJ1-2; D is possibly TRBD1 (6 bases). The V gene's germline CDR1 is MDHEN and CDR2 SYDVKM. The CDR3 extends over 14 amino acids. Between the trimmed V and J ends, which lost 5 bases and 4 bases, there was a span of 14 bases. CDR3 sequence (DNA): TGTGCCAGCAGTACGACAGGCGGTGGCTATGGCTACACCTTC. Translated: CASSTTGGGYGYTF.

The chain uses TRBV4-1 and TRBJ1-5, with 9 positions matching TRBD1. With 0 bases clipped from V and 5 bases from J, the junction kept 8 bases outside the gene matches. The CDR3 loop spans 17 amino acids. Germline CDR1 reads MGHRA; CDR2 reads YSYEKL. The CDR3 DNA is TGCGCCAGCAGCCAAGAGGGACAGGGTGAGGGGGATCAGCCCCAGCATTTT. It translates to CASSQEGQGEGDQPQHF.

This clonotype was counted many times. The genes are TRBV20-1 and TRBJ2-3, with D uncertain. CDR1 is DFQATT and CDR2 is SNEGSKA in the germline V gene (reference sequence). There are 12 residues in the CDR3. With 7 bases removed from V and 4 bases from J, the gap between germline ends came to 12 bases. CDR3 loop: CSGRAVPDTQYF. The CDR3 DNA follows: TGCAGTGGTAGGGCGGTCCCAGATACGCAGTATTTT.

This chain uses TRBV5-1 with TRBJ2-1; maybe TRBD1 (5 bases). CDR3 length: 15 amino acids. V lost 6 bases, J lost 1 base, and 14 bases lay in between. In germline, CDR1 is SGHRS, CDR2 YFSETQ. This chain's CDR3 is CASNMGLVSYNEQFF. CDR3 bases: TGCGCCAGCAACATGGGGCTGGTATCCTACAATGAGCAGTTCTTC.

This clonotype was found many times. CDR3 sequence (DNA): TGTGCCAGCAGCCAAGATCGGGGGATCGGATACGAGCAGTACTTC. Its translation: CASSQDRGIGYEQYF. This rearrangement joins TRBV4-2 to TRBJ2-7; D possibly corresponds to TRBD2 (6 bases). This CDR3 spans 15 amino acids. Germline values: CDR1 LGHNA, CDR2 YNFKEQ. With 0 bases removed from V and 4 bases from J, the gap between germline ends came to 13 bases.

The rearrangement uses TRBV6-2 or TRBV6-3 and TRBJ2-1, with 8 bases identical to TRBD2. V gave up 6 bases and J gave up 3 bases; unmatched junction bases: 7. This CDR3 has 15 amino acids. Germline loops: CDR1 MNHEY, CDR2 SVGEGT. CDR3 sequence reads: CASRPPGGGYNEQFF. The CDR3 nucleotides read TGTGCCAGCAGGCCCCCGGGGGGGGGCTACAATGAGCAGTTCTTC.

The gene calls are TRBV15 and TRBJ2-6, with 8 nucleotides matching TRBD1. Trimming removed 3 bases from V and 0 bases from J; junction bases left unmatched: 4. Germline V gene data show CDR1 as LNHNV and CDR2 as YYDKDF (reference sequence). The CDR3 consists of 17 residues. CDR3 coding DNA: TGTGCCACCAGCAGGGGGGACAGGTACTCTGGGGCCAACGTCCTGACTTTC. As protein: CATSRGDRYSGANVLTF.